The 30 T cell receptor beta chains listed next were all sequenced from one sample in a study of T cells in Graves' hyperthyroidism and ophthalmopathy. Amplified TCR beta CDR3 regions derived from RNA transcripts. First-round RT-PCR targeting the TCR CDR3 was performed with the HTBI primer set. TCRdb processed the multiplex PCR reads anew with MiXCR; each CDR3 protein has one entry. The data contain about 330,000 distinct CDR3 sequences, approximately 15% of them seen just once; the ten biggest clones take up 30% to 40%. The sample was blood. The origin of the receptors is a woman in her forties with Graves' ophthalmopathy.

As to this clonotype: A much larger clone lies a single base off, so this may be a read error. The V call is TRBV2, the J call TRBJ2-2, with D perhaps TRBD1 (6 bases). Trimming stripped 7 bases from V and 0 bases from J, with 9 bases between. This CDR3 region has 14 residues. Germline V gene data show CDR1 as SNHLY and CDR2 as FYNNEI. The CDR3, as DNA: TGTGCCAGCATGCCAGGGGCGAACACCGGGGAGCTGTTTTTT. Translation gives CASMPGANTGELFF.

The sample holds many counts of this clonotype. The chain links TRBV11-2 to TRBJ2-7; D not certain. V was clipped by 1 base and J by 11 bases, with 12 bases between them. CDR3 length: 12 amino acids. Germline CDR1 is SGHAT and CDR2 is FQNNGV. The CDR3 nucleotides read TGTGCCAGCAGCTTAGGTCCGGTGAAGAAGTACTTC. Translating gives CASSLGPVKKYF.

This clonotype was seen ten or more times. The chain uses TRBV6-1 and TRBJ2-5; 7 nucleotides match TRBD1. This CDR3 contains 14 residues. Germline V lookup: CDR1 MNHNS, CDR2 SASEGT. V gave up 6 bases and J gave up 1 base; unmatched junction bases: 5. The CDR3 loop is CASRLTGFQETQYF. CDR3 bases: TGTGCCAGCAGACTGACAGGGTTCCAAGAGACCCAGTACTTC.

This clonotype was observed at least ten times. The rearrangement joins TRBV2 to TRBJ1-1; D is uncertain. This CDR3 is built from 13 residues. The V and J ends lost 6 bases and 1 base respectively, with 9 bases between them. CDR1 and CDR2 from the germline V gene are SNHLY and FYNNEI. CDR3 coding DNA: TGTGCCAGCAGGGATATGAGGAACACTGAAGCTTTCTTT. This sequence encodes CASRDMRNTEAFF.

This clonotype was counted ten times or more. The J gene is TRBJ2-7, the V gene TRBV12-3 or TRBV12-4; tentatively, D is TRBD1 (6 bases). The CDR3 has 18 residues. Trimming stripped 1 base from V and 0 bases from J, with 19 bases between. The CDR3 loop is CASSLVPLVLGGSYEQYF. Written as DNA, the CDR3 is TGTGCCAGCAGTTTAGTCCCCCTAGTCCTAGGGGGCTCCTACGAGCAGTACTTC.

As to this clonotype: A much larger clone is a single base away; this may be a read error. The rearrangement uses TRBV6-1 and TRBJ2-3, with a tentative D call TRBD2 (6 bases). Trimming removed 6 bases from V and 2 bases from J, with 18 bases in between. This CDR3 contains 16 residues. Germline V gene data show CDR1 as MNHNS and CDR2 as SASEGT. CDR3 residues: CASRPLVGGYTDTQYF. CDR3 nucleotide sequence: TGTGCCAGCAGGCCACTAGTGGGGGGATACACAGATACGCAGTATTTT.

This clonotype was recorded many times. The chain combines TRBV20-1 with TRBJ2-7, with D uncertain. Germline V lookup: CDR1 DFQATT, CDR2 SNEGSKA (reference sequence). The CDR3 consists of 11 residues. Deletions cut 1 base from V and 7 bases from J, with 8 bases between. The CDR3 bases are TGCAGTGCTAGAGTCGTCGGGGAGCAGTACTTC. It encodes CSARVVGEQYF.

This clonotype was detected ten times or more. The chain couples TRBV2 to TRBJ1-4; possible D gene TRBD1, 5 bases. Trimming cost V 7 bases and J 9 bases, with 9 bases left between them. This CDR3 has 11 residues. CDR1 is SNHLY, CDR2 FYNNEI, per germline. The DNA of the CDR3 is TGTGCCAGCAAGGGACCCCAAAAACTGTTTTTT. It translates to CASKGPQKLFF.

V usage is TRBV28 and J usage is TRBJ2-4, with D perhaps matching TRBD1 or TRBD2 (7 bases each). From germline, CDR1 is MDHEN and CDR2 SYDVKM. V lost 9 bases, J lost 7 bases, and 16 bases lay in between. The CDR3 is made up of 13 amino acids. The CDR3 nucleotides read TGTGCCAGTTCAGGGGGGGGCCTGAACATTCAGTACTTC. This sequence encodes CASSGGGLNIQYF.

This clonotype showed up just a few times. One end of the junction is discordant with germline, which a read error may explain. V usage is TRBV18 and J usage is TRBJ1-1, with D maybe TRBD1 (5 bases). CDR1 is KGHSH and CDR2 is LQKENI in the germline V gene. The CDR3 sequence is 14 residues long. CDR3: CSSSSAAGGNEAFF. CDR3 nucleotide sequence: TGTTCCAGCTCATCCGCGGCCGGGGGGAATGAAGCTTTCTTT.

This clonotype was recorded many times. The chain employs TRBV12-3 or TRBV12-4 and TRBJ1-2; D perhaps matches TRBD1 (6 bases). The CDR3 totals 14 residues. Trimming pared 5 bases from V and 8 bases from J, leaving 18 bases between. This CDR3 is CASSTQGRAGGYTF. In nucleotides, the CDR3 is TGTGCCAGCAGTACACAGGGCCGCGCAGGAGGCTACACCTTC.

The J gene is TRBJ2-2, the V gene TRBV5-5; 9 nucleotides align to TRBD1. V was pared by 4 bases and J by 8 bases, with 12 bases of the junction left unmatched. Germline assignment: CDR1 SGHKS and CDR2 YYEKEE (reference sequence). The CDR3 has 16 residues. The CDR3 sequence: CASSQETGGRSGELFF. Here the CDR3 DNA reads TGTGCCAGCAGCCAAGAGACAGGGGGAAGGTCTGGGGAGCTGTTTTTT. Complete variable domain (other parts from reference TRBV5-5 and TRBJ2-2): DAGVTQSPTHLIKTRGQQVTLRCSPISGHKSVSWYQQVLGQGPQFIFQYYEKEERGRGNFPDRFSARQFPNYSSELNVNALLLGDSALYLCASSQETGGRSGELFFGEGSRLTVL.

CDR3 sequence (DNA): TGTGCCAGTAGTGTGATTAGCAATCAGCCCCAGCATTTT. It encodes CASSVISNQPQHF. This chain connects TRBV19 to TRBJ1-5; no reliable D call. The germline CDR1 and CDR2 sequences are LNHDA and SQIVND (reference sequence). The CDR3 has 13 residues. Trimming pared 5 bases from V and 0 bases from J, leaving 5 bases between.

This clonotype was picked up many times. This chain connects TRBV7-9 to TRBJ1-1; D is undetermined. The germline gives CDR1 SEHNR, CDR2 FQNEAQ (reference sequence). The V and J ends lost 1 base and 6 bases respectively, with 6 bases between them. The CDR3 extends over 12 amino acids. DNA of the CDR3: TGTGCCAGCAGCTTAGAGGGTTCTGAAGCTTTCTTT. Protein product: CASSLEGSEAFF.

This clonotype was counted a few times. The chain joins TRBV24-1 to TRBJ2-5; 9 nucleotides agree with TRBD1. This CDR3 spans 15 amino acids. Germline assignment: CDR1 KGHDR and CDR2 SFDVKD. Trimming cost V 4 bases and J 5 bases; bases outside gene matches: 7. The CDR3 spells CATSEPGQGIETQYF. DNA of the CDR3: TGTGCCACCAGTGAACCGGGACAGGGTATCGAGACCCAGTACTTC.

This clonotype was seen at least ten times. This chain's CDR3 is CASSLAHWGVLANTEAFF. The CDR3 nucleotides are TGTGCCAGCAGTTTAGCGCATTGGGGGGTCTTGGCGAACACTGAAGCTTTCTTT. The chain links TRBV12-3 or TRBV12-4 to TRBJ1-1; possibly TRBD1 for D (5 bases). The CDR3 extends over 18 amino acids. V was clipped by 0 bases and J by 1 base, with 18 bases between them.

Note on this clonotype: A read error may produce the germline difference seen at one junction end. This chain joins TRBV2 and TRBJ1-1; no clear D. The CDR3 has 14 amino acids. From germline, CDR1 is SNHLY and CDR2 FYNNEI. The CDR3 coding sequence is TGTGCCAGCAGTGTTTACACCCCGAACACTGTAGCTTTCTTT. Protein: CASSVYTPNTVAFF.

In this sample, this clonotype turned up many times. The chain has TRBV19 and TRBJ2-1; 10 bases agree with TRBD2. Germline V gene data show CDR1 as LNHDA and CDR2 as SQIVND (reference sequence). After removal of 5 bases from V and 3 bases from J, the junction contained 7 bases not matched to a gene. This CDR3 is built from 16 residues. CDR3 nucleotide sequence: TGTGCCAGTAGTGGGCTAGCGGGAGTAGTCTACAATGAGCAGTTCTTC. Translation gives CASSGLAGVVYNEQFF.

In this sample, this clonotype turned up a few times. Written as DNA, the CDR3 is TGTGCCAGCAGTTTTGTTCTCGGCGGGGGGAACTACGAGCAGTACTTC. This codes for CASSFVLGGGNYEQYF. V is TRBV28 and J is TRBJ2-7, with 8 bases aligning to TRBD2. In germline, CDR1 is MDHEN, CDR2 SYDVKM. The ends lost 3 bases at V and 3 bases at J; junction bases unmatched: 10. This CDR3 is built from 16 residues.

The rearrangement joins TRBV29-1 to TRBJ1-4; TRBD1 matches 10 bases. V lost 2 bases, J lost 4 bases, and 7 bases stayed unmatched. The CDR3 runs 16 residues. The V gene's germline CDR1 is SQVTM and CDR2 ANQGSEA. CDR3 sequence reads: CSVEWDRGRINEKLFF. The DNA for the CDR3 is TGCAGCGTTGAATGGGACAGGGGCCGTATTAATGAAAAACTGTTTTTT.

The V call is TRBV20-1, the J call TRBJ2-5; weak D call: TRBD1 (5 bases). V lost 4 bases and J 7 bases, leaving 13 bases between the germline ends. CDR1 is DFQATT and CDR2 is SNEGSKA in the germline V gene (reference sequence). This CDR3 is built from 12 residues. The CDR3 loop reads CSATDSPGTQYF. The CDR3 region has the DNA TGCAGTGCTACAGACAGTCCGGGGACCCAGTACTTC.

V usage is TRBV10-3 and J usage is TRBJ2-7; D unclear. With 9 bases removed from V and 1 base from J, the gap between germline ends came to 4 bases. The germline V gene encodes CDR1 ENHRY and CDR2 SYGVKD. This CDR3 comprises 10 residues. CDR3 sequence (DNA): TGTGCCATGGGGTCCTACGAGCAGTACTTC. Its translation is CAMGSYEQYF.

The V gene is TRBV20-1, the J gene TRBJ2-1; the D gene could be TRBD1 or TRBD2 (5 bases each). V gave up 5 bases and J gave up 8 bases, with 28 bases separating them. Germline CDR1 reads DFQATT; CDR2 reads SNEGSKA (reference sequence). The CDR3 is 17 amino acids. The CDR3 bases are TGCAGTGCTTATTGGGACCAACTAGGCCTAAGTAGCTATGAGCAGTTCTTC. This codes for CSAYWDQLGLSSYEQFF.

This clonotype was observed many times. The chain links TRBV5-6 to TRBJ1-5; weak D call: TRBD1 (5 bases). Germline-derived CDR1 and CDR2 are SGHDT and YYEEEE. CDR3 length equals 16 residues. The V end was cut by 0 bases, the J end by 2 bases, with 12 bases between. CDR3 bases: TGTGCCAGCAGCTTGGGTGCAGGGTGGGGCAATCAGCCCCAGCATTTT. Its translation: CASSLGAGWGNQPQHF.

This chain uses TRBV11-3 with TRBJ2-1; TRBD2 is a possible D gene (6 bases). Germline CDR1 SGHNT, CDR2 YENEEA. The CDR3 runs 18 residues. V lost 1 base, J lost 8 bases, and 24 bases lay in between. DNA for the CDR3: TGTGCCAGCAGCTTAGGGGACTCTCGCCTAGCCGTATGGGATGAGCAGTTCTTC. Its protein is CASSLGDSRLAVWDEQFF. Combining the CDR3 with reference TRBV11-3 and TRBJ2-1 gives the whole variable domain EAGVVQSPRYKIIEKKQPVAFWCNPISGHNTLYWYLQNLGQGPELLIRYENEEAVDDSQLPKDRFSAERLKGVDSTLKIQPAELGDSAVYLCASSLGDSRLAVWDEQFFGPGTRLTVL.

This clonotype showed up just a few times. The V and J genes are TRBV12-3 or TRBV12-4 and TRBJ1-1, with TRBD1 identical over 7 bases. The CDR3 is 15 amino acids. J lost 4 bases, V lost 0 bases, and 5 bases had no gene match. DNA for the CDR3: TGTGCCAGCAGTTTAGCGAGGCCAGGGGGCACTGAAGCTTTCTTT. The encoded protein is CASSLARPGGTEAFF.

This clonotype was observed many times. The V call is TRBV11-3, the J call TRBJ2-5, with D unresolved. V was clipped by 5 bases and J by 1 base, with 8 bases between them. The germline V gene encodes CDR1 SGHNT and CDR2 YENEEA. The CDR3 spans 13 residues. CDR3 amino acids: CASSNTGQETQYF. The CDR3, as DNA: TGTGCCAGCAGCAATACGGGCCAAGAGACCCAGTACTTC.

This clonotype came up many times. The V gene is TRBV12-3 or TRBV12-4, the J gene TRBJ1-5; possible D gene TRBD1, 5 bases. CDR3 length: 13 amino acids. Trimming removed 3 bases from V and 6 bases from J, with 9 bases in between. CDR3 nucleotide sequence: TGTGCCAGCAGTTTTGAGAGGGGTCAGCCCCAGCATTTT. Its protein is CASSFERGQPQHF.

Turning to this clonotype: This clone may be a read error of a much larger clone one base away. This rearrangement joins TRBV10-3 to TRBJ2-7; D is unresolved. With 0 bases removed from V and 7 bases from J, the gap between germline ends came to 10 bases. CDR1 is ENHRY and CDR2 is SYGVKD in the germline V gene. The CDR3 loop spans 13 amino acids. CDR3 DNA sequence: TGTGCCATCAGTGAGTCCTTCGAGACTGAGCAGTACTTC. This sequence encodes CAISESFETEQYF.

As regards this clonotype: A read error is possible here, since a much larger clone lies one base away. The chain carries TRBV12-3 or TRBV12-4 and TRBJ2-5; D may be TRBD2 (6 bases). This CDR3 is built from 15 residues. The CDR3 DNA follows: TGTGCCATCAGTTCCAACCCCCCACGGGAGGAGACCCAGTACTTC. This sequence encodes CAISSNPPREETQYF.